This T cell receptor beta chain appears in the sequencing data of a study of T cells in Graves' hyperthyroidism and ophthalmopathy. Across the whole study: The blood sample was taken at first diagnosis, before treatment began. Study-level results: Most thyroid clonotypes expanded above 0.001 appeared in blood too.

Amplification of TCR beta CDR3 regions was performed using RNA transcripts as template. Primed by the HTBI set, a first-round RT-PCR was run on the TCR CDR3. Via MiXCR, TCRdb re-called the multiplex PCR reads, giving one row per CDR3 protein. The data hold nearly 600,000 distinct CDR3 sequences, with approximately 13% observed a single time. Patients aged 18 to 65 had newly diagnosed hyperthyroidism of under 2 months' duration. Any symptoms of ophthalmopathy came after the first hyperthyroidism diagnosis, from which the blood sample dates. The germline V gene has CDR1 SGHTA and CDR2 FQGNSA. The CDR3 contains 18 residues. Deletions cut 5 bases from V and 1 base from J, with 20 bases between. This clonotype came up a few times. The antigen is not known.

The gene calls are TRBV7-2 and TRBJ2-2, with a possible D match to TRBD1 (5 bases). Sequencing input: blood. The origin of this receptor is a woman aged 30 to 39 with Graves' hyperthyroidism that later progressed to Graves' ophthalmopathy. CDR3 sequence reads: CASSLRTRRTLNTGELFF. DNA of the CDR3: TGTGCCAGCAGCCTCCGGACGAGAAGGACATTGAACACCGGGGAGCTGTTTTTT.